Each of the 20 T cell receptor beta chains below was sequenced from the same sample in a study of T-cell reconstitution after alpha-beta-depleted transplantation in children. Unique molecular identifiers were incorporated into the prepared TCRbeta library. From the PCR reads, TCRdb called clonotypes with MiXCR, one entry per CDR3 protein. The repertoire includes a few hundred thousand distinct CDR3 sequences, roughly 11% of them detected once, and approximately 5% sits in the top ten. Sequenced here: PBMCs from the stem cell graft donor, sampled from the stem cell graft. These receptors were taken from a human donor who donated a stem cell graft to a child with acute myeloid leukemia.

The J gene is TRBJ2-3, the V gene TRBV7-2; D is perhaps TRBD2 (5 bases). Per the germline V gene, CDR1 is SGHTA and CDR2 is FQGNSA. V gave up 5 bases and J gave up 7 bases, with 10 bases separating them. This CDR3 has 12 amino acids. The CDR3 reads CASSTLENTQYF. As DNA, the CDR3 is TGTGCCAGCAGCACACTAGAGAATACGCAGTATTTT. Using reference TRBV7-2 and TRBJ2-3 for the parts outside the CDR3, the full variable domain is GAGVSQSPSNKVTEKGKDVELRCDPISGHTALYWYRQSLGQGLEFLIYFQGNSAPDKSGLPSDRFSAERTGGSVSTLTIQRTQQEDSAVYLCASSTLENTQYFGPGTRLTVL.

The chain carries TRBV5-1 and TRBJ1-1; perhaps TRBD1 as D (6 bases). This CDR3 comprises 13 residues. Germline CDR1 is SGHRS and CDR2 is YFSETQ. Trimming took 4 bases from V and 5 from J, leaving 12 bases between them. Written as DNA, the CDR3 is TGCGCCAGCAGCCCTCAGGGGTTTACTGAAGCTTTCTTT. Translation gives CASSPQGFTEAFF.

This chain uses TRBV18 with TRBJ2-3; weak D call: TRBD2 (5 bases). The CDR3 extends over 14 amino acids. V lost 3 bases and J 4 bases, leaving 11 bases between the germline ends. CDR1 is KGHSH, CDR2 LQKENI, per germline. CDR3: CASSPTSPPDTQYF. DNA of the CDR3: TGTGCCAGCTCACCCACTAGTCCCCCAGATACGCAGTATTTT.

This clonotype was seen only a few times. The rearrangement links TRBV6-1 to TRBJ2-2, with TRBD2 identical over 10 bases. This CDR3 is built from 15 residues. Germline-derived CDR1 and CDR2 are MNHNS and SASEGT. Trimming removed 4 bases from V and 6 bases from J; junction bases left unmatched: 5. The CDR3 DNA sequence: TGTGCCAGCAGTGCCCTAGCGGGGGTTTCCGGGGAGCTGTTTTTT. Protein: CASSALAGVSGELFF.

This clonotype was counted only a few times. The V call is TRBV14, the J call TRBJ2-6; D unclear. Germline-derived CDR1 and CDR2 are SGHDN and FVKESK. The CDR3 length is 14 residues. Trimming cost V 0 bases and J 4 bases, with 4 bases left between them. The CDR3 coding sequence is TGTGCCAGCAGCCAAGAACTGGGGGCCAACGTCCTGACTTTC. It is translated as CASSQELGANVLTF. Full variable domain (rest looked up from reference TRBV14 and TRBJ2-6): EAGVTQFPSHSVIEKGQTVTLRCDPISGHDNLYWYRRVMGKEIKFLLHFVKESKQDESGMPNNRFLAERTGGTYSTLKVQPAELEDSGVYFCASSQELGANVLTFGAGSRLTVL.

CDR3 residues: CASSLGGQREQFF. DNA for the CDR3: TGCGCCAGCAGCTTGGGGGGTCAGAGGGAGCAGTTCTTC. The chain recombines TRBV5-1 with TRBJ2-1, with no clear D. The CDR3 has 13 residues. Trimming shortened V by 0 bases and J by 10 bases, and 11 bases separated the two germline ends. Per the germline V gene, CDR1 is SGHRS and CDR2 is YFSETQ.

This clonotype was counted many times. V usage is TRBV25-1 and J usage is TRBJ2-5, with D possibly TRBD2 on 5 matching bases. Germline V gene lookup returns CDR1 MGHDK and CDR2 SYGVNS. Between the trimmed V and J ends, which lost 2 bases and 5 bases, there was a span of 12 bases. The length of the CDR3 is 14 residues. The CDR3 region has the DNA TGTGCCAGCAGTGAAACAGAGGGAACGGAGACCCAGTACTTC. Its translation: CASSETEGTETQYF.

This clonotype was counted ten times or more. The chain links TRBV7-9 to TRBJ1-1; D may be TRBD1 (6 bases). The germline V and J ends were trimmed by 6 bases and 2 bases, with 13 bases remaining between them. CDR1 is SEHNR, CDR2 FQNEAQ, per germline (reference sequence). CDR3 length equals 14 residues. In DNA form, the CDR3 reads TGTGCCAGCAGAACCGGGACAACCAACACTGAAGCTTTCTTT. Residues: CASRTGTTNTEAFF.

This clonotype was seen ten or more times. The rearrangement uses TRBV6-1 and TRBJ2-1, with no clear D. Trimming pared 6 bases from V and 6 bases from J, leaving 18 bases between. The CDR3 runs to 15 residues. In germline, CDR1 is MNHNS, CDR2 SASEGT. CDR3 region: CASSSPGGRVNEQFF. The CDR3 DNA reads TGTGCCAGCAGCTCGCCGGGTGGTAGGGTCAATGAGCAGTTCTTC.

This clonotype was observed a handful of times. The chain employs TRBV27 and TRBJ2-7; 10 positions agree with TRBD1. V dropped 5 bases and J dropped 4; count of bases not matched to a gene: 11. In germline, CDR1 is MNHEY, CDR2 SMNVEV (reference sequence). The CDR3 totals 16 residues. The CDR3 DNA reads TGTGCCAGCAGTCCCGTCCCGCGACAGGGGGCGTACGAGCAGTACTTC. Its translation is CASSPVPRQGAYEQYF.

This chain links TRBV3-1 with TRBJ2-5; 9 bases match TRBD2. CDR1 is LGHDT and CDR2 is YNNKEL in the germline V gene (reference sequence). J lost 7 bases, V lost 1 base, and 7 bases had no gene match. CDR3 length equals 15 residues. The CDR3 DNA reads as TGTGCCAGCAGCCAAGGAAGGGGAGCGGGAGGGACCCAGTACTTC. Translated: CASSQGRGAGGTQYF.

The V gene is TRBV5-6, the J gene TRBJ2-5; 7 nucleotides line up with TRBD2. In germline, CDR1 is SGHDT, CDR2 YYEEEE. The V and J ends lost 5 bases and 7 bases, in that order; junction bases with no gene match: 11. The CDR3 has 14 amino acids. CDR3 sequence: CASSRAGLDGTQYF. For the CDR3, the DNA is TGTGCCAGCAGTAGAGCCGGACTAGATGGGACCCAGTACTTC.

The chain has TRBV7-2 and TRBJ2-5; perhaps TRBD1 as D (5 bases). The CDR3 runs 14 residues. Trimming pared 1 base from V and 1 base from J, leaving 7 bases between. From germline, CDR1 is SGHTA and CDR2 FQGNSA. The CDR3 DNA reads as TGTGCCAGCAGCTTAGAACAGGTCCAAGAGACCCAGTACTTC. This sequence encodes CASSLEQVQETQYF.

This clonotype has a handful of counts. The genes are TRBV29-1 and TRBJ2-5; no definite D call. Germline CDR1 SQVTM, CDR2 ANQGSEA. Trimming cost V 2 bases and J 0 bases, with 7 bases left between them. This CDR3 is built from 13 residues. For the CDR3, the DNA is TGCAGCGTTGAACCCGGGTACCAAGAGACCCAGTACTTC. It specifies CSVEPGYQETQYF.

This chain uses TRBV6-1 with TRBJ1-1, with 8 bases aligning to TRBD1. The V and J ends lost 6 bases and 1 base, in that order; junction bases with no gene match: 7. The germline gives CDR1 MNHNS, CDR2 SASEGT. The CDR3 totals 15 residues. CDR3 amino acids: CASSPLDRENTEAFF. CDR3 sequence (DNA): TGTGCCAGCAGCCCTCTGGACAGGGAGAACACTGAAGCTTTCTTT.

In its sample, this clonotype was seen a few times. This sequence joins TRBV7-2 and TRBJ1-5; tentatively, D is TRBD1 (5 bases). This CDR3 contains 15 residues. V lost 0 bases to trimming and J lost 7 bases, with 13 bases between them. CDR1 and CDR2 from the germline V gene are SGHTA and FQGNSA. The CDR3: CASSLAGGGAQPQHF. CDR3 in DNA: TGTGCCAGCAGCTTAGCGGGCGGGGGAGCACAGCCCCAGCATTTT. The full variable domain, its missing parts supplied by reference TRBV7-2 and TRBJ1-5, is GAGVSQSPSNKVTEKGKDVELRCDPISGHTALYWYRQSLGQGLEFLIYFQGNSAPDKSGLPSDRFSAERTGGSVSTLTIQRTQQEDSAVYLCASSLAGGGAQPQHFGDGTRLSIL.

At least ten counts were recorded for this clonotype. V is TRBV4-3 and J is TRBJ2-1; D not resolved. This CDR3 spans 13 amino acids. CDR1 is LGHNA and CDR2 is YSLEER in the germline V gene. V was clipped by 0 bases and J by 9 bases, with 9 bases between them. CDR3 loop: CASSQDSITEQFF. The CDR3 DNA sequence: TGCGCCAGCAGCCAAGACTCTATTACTGAGCAGTTCTTC.

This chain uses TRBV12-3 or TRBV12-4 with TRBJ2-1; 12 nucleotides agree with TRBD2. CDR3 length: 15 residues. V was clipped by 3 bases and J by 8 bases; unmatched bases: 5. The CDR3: CASSLTSGSSHEQFF. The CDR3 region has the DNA TGTGCCAGCAGTTTGACTAGCGGGAGCTCGCATGAGCAGTTCTTC.

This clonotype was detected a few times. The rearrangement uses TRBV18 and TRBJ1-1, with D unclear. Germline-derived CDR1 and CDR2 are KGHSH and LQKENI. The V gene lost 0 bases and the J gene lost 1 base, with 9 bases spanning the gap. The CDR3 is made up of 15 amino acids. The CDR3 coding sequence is TGTGCCAGCTCACCACCCAAAGGAAGGAACACTGAAGCTTTCTTT. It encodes CASSPPKGRNTEAFF.

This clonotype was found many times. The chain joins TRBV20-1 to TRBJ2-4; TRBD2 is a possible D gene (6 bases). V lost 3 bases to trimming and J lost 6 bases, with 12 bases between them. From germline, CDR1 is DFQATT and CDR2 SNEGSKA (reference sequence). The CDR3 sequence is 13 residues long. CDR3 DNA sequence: TGCAGTGCTAGTGGAGCTAGCGCAAACATTCAGTACTTC. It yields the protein CSASGASANIQYF.